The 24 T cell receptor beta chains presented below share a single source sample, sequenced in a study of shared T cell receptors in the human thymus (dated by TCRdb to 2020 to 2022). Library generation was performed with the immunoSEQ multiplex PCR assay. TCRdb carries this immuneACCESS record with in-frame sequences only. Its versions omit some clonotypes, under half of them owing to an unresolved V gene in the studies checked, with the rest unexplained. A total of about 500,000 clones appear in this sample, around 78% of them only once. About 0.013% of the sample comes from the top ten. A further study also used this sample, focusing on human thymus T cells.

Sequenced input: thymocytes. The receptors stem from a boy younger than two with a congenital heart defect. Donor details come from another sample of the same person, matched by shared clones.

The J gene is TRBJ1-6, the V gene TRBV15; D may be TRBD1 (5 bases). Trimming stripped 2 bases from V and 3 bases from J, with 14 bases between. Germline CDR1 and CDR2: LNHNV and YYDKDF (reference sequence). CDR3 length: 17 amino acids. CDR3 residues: CATSRFRDWSYNSPLHF. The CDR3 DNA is TGTGCCACCAGCAGATTCCGGGACTGGAGCTATAATTCACCCCTCCACTTT.

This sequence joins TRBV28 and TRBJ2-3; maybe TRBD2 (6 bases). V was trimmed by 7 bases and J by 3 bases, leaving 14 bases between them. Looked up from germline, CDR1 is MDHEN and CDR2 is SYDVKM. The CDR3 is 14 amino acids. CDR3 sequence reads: CASTGVDLTDTQYF. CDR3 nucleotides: TGTGCCAGCACGGGGGTGGATCTGACAGATACGCAGTATTTT.

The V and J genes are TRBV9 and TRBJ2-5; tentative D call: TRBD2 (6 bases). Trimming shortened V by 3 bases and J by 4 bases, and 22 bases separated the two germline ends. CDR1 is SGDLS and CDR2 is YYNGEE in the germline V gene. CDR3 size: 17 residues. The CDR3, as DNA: TGTGCCAGCAGCGGCGAGTTCTTCGGGAGTACTTCAGAGACCCAGTACTTC. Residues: CASSGEFFGSTSETQYF.

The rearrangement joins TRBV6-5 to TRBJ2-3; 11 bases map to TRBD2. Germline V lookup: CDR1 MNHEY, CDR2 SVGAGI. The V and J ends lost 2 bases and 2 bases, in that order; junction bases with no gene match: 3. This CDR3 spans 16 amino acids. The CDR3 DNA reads TGTGCCAGCAGTTACAGGACTAGCGGGTACACAGATACGCAGTATTTT. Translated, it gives CASSYRTSGYTDTQYF.

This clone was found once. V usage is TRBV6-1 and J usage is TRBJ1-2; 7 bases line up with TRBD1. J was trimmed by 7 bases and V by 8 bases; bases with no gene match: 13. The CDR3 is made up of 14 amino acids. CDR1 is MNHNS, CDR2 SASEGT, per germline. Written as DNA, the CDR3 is TGTGCCAGCCTTCCCGAAGCCCAGGGGGGTGGCTACACCTTC. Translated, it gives CASLPEAQGGGYTF.

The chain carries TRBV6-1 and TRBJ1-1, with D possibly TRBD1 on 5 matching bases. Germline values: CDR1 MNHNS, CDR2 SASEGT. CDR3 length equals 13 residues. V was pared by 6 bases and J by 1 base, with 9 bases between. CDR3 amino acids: CASRADKNTEAFF. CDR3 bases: TGTGCCAGCAGGGCGGACAAGAACACTGAAGCTTTCTTT.

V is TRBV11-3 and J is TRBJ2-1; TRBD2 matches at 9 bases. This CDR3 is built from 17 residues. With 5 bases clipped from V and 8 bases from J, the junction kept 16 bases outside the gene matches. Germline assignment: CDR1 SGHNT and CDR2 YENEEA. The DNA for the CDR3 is TGTGCCAGCAGCGCAAGGGGACTAGCCGGAATGGTCGATGAGCAGTTCTTC. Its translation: CASSARGLAGMVDEQFF.

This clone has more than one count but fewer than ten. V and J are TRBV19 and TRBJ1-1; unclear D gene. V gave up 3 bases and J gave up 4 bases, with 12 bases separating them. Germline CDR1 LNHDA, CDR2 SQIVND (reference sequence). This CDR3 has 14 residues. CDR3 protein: CASSMNPGGTEAFF. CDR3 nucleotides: TGTGCCAGTAGTATGAATCCGGGAGGCACTGAAGCTTTCTTT.

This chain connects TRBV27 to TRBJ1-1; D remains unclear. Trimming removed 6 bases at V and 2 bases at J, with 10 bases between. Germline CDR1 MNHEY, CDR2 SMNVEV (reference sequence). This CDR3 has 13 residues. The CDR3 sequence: CASSSTRNTEAFF. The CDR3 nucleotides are TGTGCCAGCAGCTCTACCCGAAACACTGAAGCTTTCTTT.

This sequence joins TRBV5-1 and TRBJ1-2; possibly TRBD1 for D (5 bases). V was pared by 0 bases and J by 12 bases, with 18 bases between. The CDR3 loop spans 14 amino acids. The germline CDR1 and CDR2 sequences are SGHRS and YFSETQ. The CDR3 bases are TGCGCCAGCAGCTTGGGCTTGACAGTTTGGGGCCACACCTTC. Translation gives CASSLGLTVWGHTF.

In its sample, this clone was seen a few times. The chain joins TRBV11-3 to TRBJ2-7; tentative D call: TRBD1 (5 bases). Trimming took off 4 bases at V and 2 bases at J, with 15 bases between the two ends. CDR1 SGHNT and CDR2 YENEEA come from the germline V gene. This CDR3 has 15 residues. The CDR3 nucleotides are TGTGCCAGCAGCTCGAACTCGCAGACAGCCTACGAGCAGTACTTC. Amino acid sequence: CASSSNSQTAYEQYF.

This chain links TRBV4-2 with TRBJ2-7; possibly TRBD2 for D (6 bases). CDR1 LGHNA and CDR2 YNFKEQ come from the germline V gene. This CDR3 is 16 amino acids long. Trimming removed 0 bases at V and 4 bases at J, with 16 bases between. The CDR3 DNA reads TGTGCCAGCAGCCAAGATTGGGCCGGGAGCGGGTACGAGCAGTACTTC. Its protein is CASSQDWAGSGYEQYF.

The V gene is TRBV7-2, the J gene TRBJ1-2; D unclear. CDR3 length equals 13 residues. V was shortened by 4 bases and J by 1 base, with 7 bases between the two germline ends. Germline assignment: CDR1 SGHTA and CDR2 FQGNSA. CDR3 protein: CASSWSLNYGYTF. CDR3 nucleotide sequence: TGTGCCAGCAGCTGGAGCCTTAACTATGGCTACACCTTC.

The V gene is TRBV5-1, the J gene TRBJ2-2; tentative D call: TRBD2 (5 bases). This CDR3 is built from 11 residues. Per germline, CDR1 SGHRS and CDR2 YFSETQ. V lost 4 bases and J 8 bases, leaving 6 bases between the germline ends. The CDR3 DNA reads TGCGCCAGCAGCCGCGGGGGGGAGCTGTTTTTT. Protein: CASSRGGELFF.

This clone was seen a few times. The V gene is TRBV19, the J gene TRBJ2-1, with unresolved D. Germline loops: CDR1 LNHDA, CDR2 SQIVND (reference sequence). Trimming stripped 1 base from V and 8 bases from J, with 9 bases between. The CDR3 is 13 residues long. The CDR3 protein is CASSIGRPYEQFF. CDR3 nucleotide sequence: TGTGCCAGTAGTATAGGCAGGCCTTATGAGCAGTTCTTC.

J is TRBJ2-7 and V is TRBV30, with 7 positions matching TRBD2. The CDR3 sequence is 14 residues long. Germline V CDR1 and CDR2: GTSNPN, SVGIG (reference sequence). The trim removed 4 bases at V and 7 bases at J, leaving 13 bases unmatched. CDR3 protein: CAWNRLSGAGEQYF. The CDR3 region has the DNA TGTGCCTGGAATAGGCTGAGCGGGGCGGGGGAGCAGTACTTC.

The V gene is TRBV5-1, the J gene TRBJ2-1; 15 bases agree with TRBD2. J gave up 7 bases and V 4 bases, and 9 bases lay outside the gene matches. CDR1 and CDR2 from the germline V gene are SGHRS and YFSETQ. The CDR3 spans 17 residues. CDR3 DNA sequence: TGCGCCAGCAGCCTTGGGACTAGCGGGAGGTGTGATAATGAGCAGTTCTTC. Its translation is CASSLGTSGRCDNEQFF.

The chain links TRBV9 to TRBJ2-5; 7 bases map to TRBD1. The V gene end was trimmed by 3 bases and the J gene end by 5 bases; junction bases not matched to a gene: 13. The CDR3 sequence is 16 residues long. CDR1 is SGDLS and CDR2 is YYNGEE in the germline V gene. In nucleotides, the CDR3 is TGTGCCAGCAGCGGAACCGGGACAGTGCCGTGGGAGACCCAGTACTTC. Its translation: CASSGTGTVPWETQYF. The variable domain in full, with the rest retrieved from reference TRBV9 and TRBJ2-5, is DSGVTQTPKHLITATGQRVTLRCSPRSGDLSVYWYQQSLDQGLQFLIQYYNGEERAKGNILERFSAQQFPDLHSELNLSSLELGDSALYFCASSGTGTVPWETQYFGPGTRLLVL.

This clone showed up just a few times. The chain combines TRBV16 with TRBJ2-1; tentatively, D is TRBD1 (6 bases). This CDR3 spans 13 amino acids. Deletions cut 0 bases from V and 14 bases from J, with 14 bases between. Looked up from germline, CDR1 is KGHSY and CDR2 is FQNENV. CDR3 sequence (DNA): TGTGCCAGCAGCCAATCGAAGGGACAAGGGGAGTTCTTC. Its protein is CASSQSKGQGEFF.

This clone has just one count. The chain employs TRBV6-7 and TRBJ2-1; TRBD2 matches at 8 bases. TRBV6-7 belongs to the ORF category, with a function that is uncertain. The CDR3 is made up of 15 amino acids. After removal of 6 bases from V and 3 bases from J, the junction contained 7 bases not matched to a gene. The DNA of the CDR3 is TGTGCCAGCAGGGCAGGGACTAGAGGCTACAATGAGCAGTTCTTC. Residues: CASRAGTRGYNEQFF.

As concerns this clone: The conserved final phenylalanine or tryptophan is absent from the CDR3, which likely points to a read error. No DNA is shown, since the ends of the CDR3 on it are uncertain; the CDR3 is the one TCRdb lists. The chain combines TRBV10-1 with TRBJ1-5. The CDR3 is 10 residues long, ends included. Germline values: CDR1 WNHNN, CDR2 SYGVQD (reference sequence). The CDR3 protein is CASSESGGGK.

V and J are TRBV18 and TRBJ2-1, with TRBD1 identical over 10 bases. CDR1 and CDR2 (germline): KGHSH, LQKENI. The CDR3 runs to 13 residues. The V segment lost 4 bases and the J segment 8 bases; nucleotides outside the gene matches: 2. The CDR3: CASSRQGADEQFF. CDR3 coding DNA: TGTGCCAGCTCACGACAGGGGGCGGATGAGCAGTTCTTC.

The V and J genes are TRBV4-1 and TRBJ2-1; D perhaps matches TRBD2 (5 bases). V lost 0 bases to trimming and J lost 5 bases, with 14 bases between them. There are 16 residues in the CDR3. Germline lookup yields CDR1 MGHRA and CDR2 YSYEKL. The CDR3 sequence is CASSQERLLHNNEQFF. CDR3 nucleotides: TGCGCCAGCAGCCAAGAAAGACTATTACATAACAATGAGCAGTTCTTC.

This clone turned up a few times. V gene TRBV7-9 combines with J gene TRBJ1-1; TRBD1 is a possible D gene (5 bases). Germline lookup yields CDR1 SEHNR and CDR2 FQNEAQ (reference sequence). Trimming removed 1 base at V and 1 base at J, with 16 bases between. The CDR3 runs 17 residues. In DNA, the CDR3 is TGTGCCAGCAGCTTAGGATTTGCGACAGAGACGAACACTGAAGCTTTCTTT. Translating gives CASSLGFATETNTEAFF.